These 2 T cell receptor beta chains came from one sample sequenced in a study of cytomegalovirus exposure and HLA in healthy donors (dated by TCRdb to 2016 to 2017). The method behind the library was the immunoSEQ multiplex PCR assay. TCRdb obtained this table from immuneACCESS and retained in-frame rearrangements with V and J assigned. These tables miss some clones; where compared with another copy, unresolved V genes account for less than half of the shortfall, and the remainder is unexplained. The sample table shows roughly 90,000 clones, and roughly 85% are seen once. The ten top clones hold 20% to 25% of the sample. Sequenced sample: PBMCs. These receptors were collected from a man aged 18 to 30 in good health and CMV-seropositive.

The CDR3: CASSLASGPYGYTF. CDR3 bases: TGTGCCAGCAGCTTAGCGAGCGGACCCTATGGCTACACCTTC. The gene calls are TRBV7-9 and TRBJ1-2; no clear D gene. This CDR3 spans 14 amino acids. V gave up 0 bases and J gave up 4 bases, with 9 bases separating them. The germline V gene encodes CDR1 SEHNR and CDR2 FQNEAQ (reference sequence).

This sequence joins TRBV7-9 and TRBJ2-3; D might be TRBD1 (5 bases). V lost 6 bases, J lost 2 bases, and 18 bases lay in between. This CDR3 is 16 amino acids long. CDR1 is SEHNR and CDR2 is FQNEAQ in the germline V gene (reference sequence). CDR3 in amino acids: CASSLHLWTPTDTQYF. The CDR3 DNA follows: TGTGCCAGCAGTTTACACCTATGGACACCCACAGATACGCAGTATTTT.